Following are 27 T cell receptor beta chains from one sample sequenced in a study of cytomegalovirus exposure and HLA in healthy donors. PCR was performed using 60 Vbeta and 13 Jbeta primers. Generated by immunoSEQ multiplex PCR, the TCRdb table keeps only in-frame clones and is missing some. This listing includes approximately 150,000 clones. The sequenced sample was PBMCs. These receptors were taken from a woman under 30 in good health and CMV-seronegative.

The J gene is TRBJ2-1, the V gene TRBV4-3; 10 bases fit TRBD2. V dropped 3 bases and J dropped 5; count of bases not matched to a gene: 7. Germline values: CDR1 LGHNA, CDR2 YSLEER. The CDR3 contains 16 residues. CDR3 in amino acids: CASSQDSAGGNNEQFF. As DNA, the CDR3 is TGCGCCAGCAGCCAGGACTCAGCGGGAGGGAACAATGAGCAGTTCTTC.

V is TRBV7-6 and J is TRBJ1-1; tentative D call: TRBD1 (6 bases). Trimming took 3 bases from V and 5 from J, leaving 10 bases between them. The CDR3 length is 13 residues. Germline V gene sequence: CDR1 SGHVS, CDR2 FNYEAQ. The CDR3 DNA reads as TGTGCCAGCAGCTTCCGAGGACAGACTGAAGCTTTCTTT. Translated: CASSFRGQTEAFF.

This sequence joins TRBV19 and TRBJ2-3, with 7 nucleotides matching TRBD2. This CDR3 comprises 14 residues. Germline V gene sequence: CDR1 LNHDA, CDR2 SQIVND (reference sequence). The ends lost 9 bases at V and 0 bases at J; junction bases unmatched: 6. The CDR3, as DNA: TGTGCCAGCTCCCTAGCGGTTAGCACAGATACGCAGTATTTT. Translation: CASSLAVSTDTQYF.

The gene calls are TRBV10-3 and TRBJ1-1, with D tentatively TRBD1 (5 bases). This CDR3 is 13 amino acids long. Between the trimmed V and J ends, which lost 8 bases and 4 bases, there was a span of 14 bases. Germline CDR1 and CDR2: ENHRY and SYGVKD. In DNA, the CDR3 is TGTGCCATCTCCCAAGGGGTAGTCACTGAAGCTTTCTTT. Its protein product is CAISQGVVTEAFF.

The chain links TRBV28 to TRBJ2-5, with 8 bases fitting TRBD1. V trimming: 6 bases; J trimming: 6 bases; junction bases outside the gene matches: 15. Germline CDR1 and CDR2: MDHEN and SYDVKM. The CDR3 covers 16 residues. The CDR3 sequence: CASSPEQGGRKKTQYF. The CDR3 coding sequence is TGTGCCAGCAGCCCCGAACAGGGGGGACGCAAAAAGACCCAGTACTTC.

The gene calls are TRBV10-2 and TRBJ1-2; 7 positions match TRBD1. CDR3 length equals 13 residues. V lost 4 bases, J lost 4 bases, and 3 bases stayed unmatched. CDR1 is WSHSY, CDR2 SAAADI, per germline. The CDR3 protein is CASSGGQSYGYTF. The CDR3 bases are TGCGCCAGCAGTGGGGGACAGTCCTATGGCTACACCTTC.

This chain uses TRBV5-1 with TRBJ2-3, with 10 bases aligning to TRBD2. The CDR3 is 15 amino acids. V lost 4 bases, J lost 0 bases, and 2 bases stayed unmatched. Germline V gene sequence: CDR1 SGHRS, CDR2 YFSETQ. This CDR3 is CASSLLAGSTDTQYF. The CDR3 DNA reads as TGCGCCAGCAGCCTACTAGCGGGGAGCACAGATACGCAGTATTTT.

The chain has TRBV7-6 and TRBJ1-1; D is perhaps TRBD1 (6 bases). Per germline, CDR1 SGHVS and CDR2 FNYEAQ. The CDR3 consists of 13 residues. V shed 4 bases and J shed 4 bases, with 10 bases lying between them. CDR3 protein: CASSYRVGTEAFF. DNA for the CDR3: TGTGCCAGCAGCTACAGGGTCGGCACTGAAGCTTTCTTT.

The chain has TRBV6-6 and TRBJ1-2; D possibly corresponds to TRBD1 (6 bases). The V gene's germline CDR1 is MNHNY and CDR2 SVGAGI (reference sequence). The CDR3 contains 14 residues. The germline V and J ends were trimmed by 6 bases and 3 bases, with 14 bases remaining between them. CDR3 amino acids: CASRVGQSDYGYTF. CDR3 coding DNA: TGTGCCAGCAGGGTTGGACAGTCCGACTATGGCTACACCTTC.

The chain uses TRBV4-1 and TRBJ1-5; 10 bases align to TRBD1. The CDR3 spans 18 residues. Germline V lookup: CDR1 MGHRA, CDR2 YSYEKL. Trimming took 0 bases from V and 0 from J; bases not matched to a gene: 5. This chain's CDR3 is CASSQETGQGFSNQPQHF. The CDR3 DNA reads as TGCGCCAGCAGCCAAGAAACGGGACAGGGGTTTAGCAATCAGCCCCAGCATTTT.

This chain joins TRBV5-6 and TRBJ2-1, with a tentative D call TRBD2 (6 bases). The germline CDR1 and CDR2 sequences are SGHDT and YYEEEE. The CDR3 is made up of 12 amino acids. Trimming removed 5 bases at V and 9 bases at J, with 12 bases between. For the CDR3, the DNA is TGTGCCAGCAGGACTAGTATTGGTGAGCAGTTCTTC. Amino acid sequence: CASRTSIGEQFF.

The chain carries TRBV2 and TRBJ1-3, with no clear D. The V end was cut by 8 bases, the J end by 4 bases, with 6 bases between. Germline assignment: CDR1 SNHLY and CDR2 FYNNEI. The CDR3 covers 11 residues. The CDR3 DNA reads as TGTGCCAGCGGGCCCGGAAACACCATATATTTT. Its translation is CASGPGNTIYF.

V and J are TRBV2 and TRBJ1-5; 7 bases are shared with TRBD1. The germline V gene encodes CDR1 SNHLY and CDR2 FYNNEI. V shed 5 bases, J shed 4 bases, and the junction held 8 bases outside the gene matches. The CDR3 loop spans 15 amino acids. The CDR3 is CASSKPGQMNQPQHF. CDR3 nucleotides: TGTGCCAGCAGTAAGCCGGGACAGATGAATCAGCCCCAGCATTTT.

The chain carries TRBV27 and TRBJ2-2, with no clear D. Per the germline V gene, CDR1 is MNHEY and CDR2 is SMNVEV (reference sequence). Trimming took 8 bases from V and 7 from J, leaving 8 bases between them. The length of the CDR3 is 11 residues. The CDR3 DNA sequence: TGTGCCAGCGGCTCAGGCGGGGAGCTGTTTTTT. Translation: CASGSGGELFF.

The gene calls are TRBV13 and TRBJ2-6, with 8 bases matching TRBD2. Germline lookup yields CDR1 PRHDT and CDR2 FYEKMQ (reference sequence). After removal of 5 bases from V and 4 bases from J, the junction contained 7 bases not matched to a gene. There are 16 residues in the CDR3. CDR3 in amino acids: CASSAPGGAGANVLTF. CDR3 sequence (DNA): TGTGCCAGCAGCGCACCGGGGGGGGCGGGGGCCAACGTCCTGACTTTC.

The chain has TRBV2 and TRBJ2-3, with D maybe TRBD1 (6 bases). The CDR3 consists of 15 residues. V shed 8 bases and J shed 2 bases, with 17 bases lying between them. CDR1 SNHLY and CDR2 FYNNEI come from the germline V gene. In DNA, the CDR3 is TGTGCCAGCCTATTGGGGCCAGGGGCCACAGATACGCAGTATTTT. Translation gives CASLLGPGATDTQYF. The full variable domain, with the rest looked up from reference TRBV2 and TRBJ2-3, is EPEVTQTPSHQVTQMGQEVILRCVPISNHLYFYWYRQILGQKVEFLVSFYNNEISEKSEIFDDQFSVERPDGSNFTLKIRSTKLEDSAMYFCASLLGPGATDTQYFGPGTRLTVL.

Note on this clone: Germline is not matched at one junction end, which may reflect a read error. The sample contains more than one DNA sequence encoding this CDR3. V is TRBV18 and J is TRBJ1-2; D unclear. This CDR3 contains 12 residues. CDR1 KGHSH and CDR2 LQKENI come from the germline V gene. CDR3 loop: CASSPPDYGYTF. The CDR3, as DNA: TGTGCCAGCTCCCCACCCGACTATGGCTACACCTTC.

This sequence joins TRBV7-2 and TRBJ1-1; D unresolved. V was pared by 4 bases and J by 0 bases, with 6 bases between. Germline-derived CDR1 and CDR2 are SGHTA and FQGNSA. The CDR3 has 13 residues. The CDR3 DNA sequence: TGTGCCAGCAGCTCCGGGGTGAACACTGAAGCTTTCTTT. Translated: CASSSGVNTEAFF.

This sequence joins TRBV19 and TRBJ2-1; 9 bases map to TRBD2. Trimming at V came to 7 bases and at J to 5 bases, leaving 24 bases not matched to a gene. The V gene's germline CDR1 is LNHDA and CDR2 SQIVND (reference sequence). The CDR3 covers 20 residues. The CDR3 bases are TGTGCCAGTATTATTGCGGTCGGGGAGACCGAGACTAGCGGAAACAATGAGCAGTTCTTC. Amino acid sequence: CASIIAVGETETSGNNEQFF. Together with reference TRBV19 and TRBJ2-1, the CDR3 gives the full variable domain: DGGITQSPKYLFRKEGQNVTLSCEQNLNHDAMYWYRQDPGQGLRLIYYSQIVNDFQKGDIAEGYSVSREKKESFPLTVTSAQKNPTAFYLCASIIAVGETETSGNNEQFFGPGTRLTVL.

The chain combines TRBV19 with TRBJ1-3; 9 bases are shared with TRBD1. From germline, CDR1 is LNHDA and CDR2 SQIVND (reference sequence). The CDR3 contains 15 residues. The trim removed 1 base at V and 2 bases at J, leaving 0 bases unmatched. CDR3 sequence: CASSIGTGAGNTIYF. CDR3 DNA sequence: TGTGCCAGTAGTATAGGGACAGGGGCTGGAAACACCATATATTTT.

The rearrangement uses TRBV4-2 and TRBJ2-7; 10 positions match TRBD2. J gave up 3 bases and V 0 bases, and 5 bases lay outside the gene matches. Looked up from germline, CDR1 is LGHNA and CDR2 is YNFKEQ. The CDR3 consists of 16 residues. DNA for the CDR3: TGTGCCAGCAGCCAAGATGGTGCTAGCGGGAGCTACGAGCAGTACTTC. Amino acids: CASSQDGASGSYEQYF.

V usage is TRBV2 and J usage is TRBJ1-2; D unclear. The CDR3 covers 17 residues. In germline, CDR1 is SNHLY, CDR2 FYNNEI. Trimming removed 3 bases at V and 2 bases at J, with 19 bases between. This chain's CDR3 is CASSDSNRGGQNYGYTF. As DNA, the CDR3 is TGTGCCAGCAGTGACTCTAATCGTGGCGGCCAAAACTATGGCTACACCTTC.

The chain joins TRBV5-1 to TRBJ2-3; a possible D gene is TRBD1 (6 bases). This CDR3 contains 15 residues. Trimming cost V 4 bases and J 1 base, with 13 bases left between them. CDR1 is SGHRS, CDR2 YFSETQ, per germline. CDR3 bases: TGCGCCAGCAGCCTCCAGGCAGGGGGCACAGATACGCAGTATTTT. This translates into CASSLQAGGTDTQYF.

The V gene is TRBV10-2, the J gene TRBJ1-1; 7 bases line up with TRBD1. CDR3 size: 13 residues. Germline trimming cut 7 bases from V and 8 bases from J; bases unmatched to any gene: 10. The germline V gene has CDR1 WSHSY and CDR2 SAAADI. This chain's CDR3 is CASTLAGGSEAFF. DNA for the CDR3: TGCGCCAGCACGTTGGCAGGGGGTTCCGAAGCTTTCTTT.

The V call is TRBV14, the J call TRBJ1-1; the D is unclear. The CDR3 has 12 amino acids. Between the trimmed V and J ends, which lost 3 bases and 11 bases, there was a span of 13 bases. CDR1 and CDR2 from the germline V gene are SGHDN and FVKESK. CDR3 in DNA: TGTGCCAGCAGCCAGACTAGGTTGTCTGCTTTCTTT. It yields the protein CASSQTRLSAFF.

The CDR3: CASSLTAPGTLPTDTQYF. DNA of the CDR3: TGTGCCAGCAGCTTAACGGCCCCCGGGACTCTCCCCACAGATACGCAGTATTTT. The chain joins TRBV7-3 to TRBJ2-3, with D perhaps matching TRBD2 (6 bases). The germline gives CDR1 SGHTA, CDR2 FQGTGA. This CDR3 contains 18 residues. Trimming took 0 bases from V and 2 from J, leaving 18 bases between them. Full variable domain (rest looked up from reference TRBV7-3 and TRBJ2-3): GAGVSQTPSNKVTEKGKYVELRCDPISGHTALYWYRQSLGQGPEFLIYFQGTGAADDSGLPNDRFFAVRPEGSVSTLKIQRTERGDSAVYLCASSLTAPGTLPTDTQYFGPGTRLTVL.

V usage is TRBV19 and J usage is TRBJ2-7; 8 bases align to TRBD1. Germline CDR1 is LNHDA and CDR2 is SQIVND (reference sequence). The V gene end was trimmed by 6 bases and the J gene end by 4 bases; junction bases not matched to a gene: 8. The CDR3 loop spans 14 amino acids. Here the CDR3 DNA reads TGTGCCAGTAGCGCACAGGGGGTGGGGTACGAGCAGTACTTC. Its protein product is CASSAQGVGYEQYF. Complete variable domain (other parts from reference TRBV19 and TRBJ2-7): DGGITQSPKYLFRKEGQNVTLSCEQNLNHDAMYWYRQDPGQGLRLIYYSQIVNDFQKGDIAEGYSVSREKKESFPLTVTSAQKNPTAFYLCASSAQGVGYEQYFGPGTRLTVT.